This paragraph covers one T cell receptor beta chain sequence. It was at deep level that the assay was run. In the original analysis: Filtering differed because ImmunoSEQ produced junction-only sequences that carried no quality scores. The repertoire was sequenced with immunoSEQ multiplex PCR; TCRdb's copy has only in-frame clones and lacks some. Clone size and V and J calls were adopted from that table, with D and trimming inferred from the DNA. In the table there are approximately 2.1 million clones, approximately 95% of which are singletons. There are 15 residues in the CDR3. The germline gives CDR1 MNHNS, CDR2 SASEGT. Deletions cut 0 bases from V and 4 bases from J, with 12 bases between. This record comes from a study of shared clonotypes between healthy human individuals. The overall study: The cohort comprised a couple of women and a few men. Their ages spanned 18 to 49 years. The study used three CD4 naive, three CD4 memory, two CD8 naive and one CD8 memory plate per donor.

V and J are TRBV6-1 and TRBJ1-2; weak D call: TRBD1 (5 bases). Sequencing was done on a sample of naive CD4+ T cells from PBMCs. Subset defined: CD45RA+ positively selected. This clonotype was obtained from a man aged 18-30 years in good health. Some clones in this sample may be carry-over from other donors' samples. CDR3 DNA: TGTGCCAGCAGTGAAGCGTTAGCAGGGCCCTATGGCTACACCTTC. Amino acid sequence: CASSEALAGPYGYTF.